The 10 T cell receptor beta chains in this list originate from one sample, sequenced in a study of siplizumab effects on memory and regulatory T cells (dated by TCRdb to between 2018 and 2021). Receptors were amplified or captured by the immunoSEQ multiplex PCR assay. Imported from immuneACCESS, the table was reduced by TCRdb to in-frame sequences with V and J called. These copies leave out some clones; in studies compared against another copy, an unresolved V gene accounts for under half, and the cause of the remainder is not known. The sample has about 27,000 clones on record, around 84% of them singletons. The biggest ten clones account for around a quarter of the sample. Material for sequencing was memory CD4+ T cells sorted from blood. The cell subset or site label, as the study defines it: unstimulated CD4+ memory T cells. The receptor set was obtained from a human donor in good health.

This clone was counted a single time. J is TRBJ2-1 and V is TRBV11-2, with no clear D. V was clipped by 2 bases and J by 0 bases, with 5 bases between them. The CDR3 has 14 residues. CDR1 is SGHAT, CDR2 FQNNGV, per germline. This CDR3 reads CASSLSSSYNEQFF. Here the CDR3 DNA reads TGTGCCAGCAGCTTAAGTAGCTCCTACAATGAGCAGTTCTTC.

CDR3 DNA: TGCGCCAGCAGATTTCTATCGGAGTCTAGTAATGAGCAGTTCTTC. It codes for CASRFLSESSNEQFF. V is TRBV10-1 and J is TRBJ2-1; D is ambiguous. The CDR3 has 15 residues. Deletions cut 6 bases from V and 7 bases from J, with 19 bases between. The germline V gene encodes CDR1 WNHNN and CDR2 SYGVQD (reference sequence).

In its sample, this clone was seen a few times. This chain uses TRBV5-4 with TRBJ1-2; TRBD1 might be the D (5 bases). Germline V gene sequence: CDR1 SGHNT, CDR2 YYREEE (reference sequence). CDR3 length equals 14 residues. The V gene lost 5 bases and the J gene lost 3 bases, with 14 bases spanning the gap. The CDR3, as DNA: TGTGCCAGCAGTGGGGTGCGGGGGGACTATGGCTACACCTTC. Translated, it gives CASSGVRGDYGYTF.

The chain employs TRBV6-5 and TRBJ2-7; 9 nucleotides agree with TRBD1. The junction had 5 bases not matched to a gene; V was cut back by 5 bases and J by 0 bases. CDR1 and CDR2 from the germline V gene are MNHEY and SVGAGI. CDR3 size: 15 residues. In DNA form, the CDR3 reads TGTGCCAGCAGTGCGGGACAGGGCAGCTCCTACGAGCAGTACTTC. Its protein product is CASSAGQGSSYEQYF.

Written as DNA, the CDR3 is TGTGCCAGCAGTTTATTCGGGGGGTCCAGGGAGTGGCATTTT. Its translation: CASSLFGGSREWHF. The chain carries TRBV27 and TRBJ1-5, with D possibly TRBD1 on 5 matching bases. Trimming cost V 1 base and J 15 bases, with 19 bases left between them. This CDR3 has 14 amino acids. Germline CDR1 reads MNHEY; CDR2 reads SMNVEV (reference sequence).

The CDR3 DNA reads as TGTGCCAGCAGCTTGTTCGCCAGGGCCGCTAACTATGGCTACACCTTC. Its protein product is CASSLFARAANYGYTF. The rearrangement uses TRBV5-4 and TRBJ1-2; tentative D call: TRBD1 (5 bases). V lost 1 base and J lost 0, with 13 bases in between. This CDR3 comprises 16 residues. The germline V gene has CDR1 SGHNT and CDR2 YYREEE (reference sequence).

The rearrangement joins TRBV29-1 to TRBJ2-3, with a possible D match to TRBD1 (7 bases). This CDR3 contains 15 residues. Per germline, CDR1 SQVTM and CDR2 ANQGSEA. The CDR3 reads CSSPRGGGGTDTQYF. The CDR3 nucleotides are TGCAGTTCTCCTCGAGGAGGGGGCGGCACAGATACGCAGTATTTT.

The chain couples TRBV27 to TRBJ1-2, with TRBD1 matching 9 bases. CDR3 size: 15 residues. With 3 bases clipped from V and 4 bases from J, the junction kept 6 bases outside the gene matches. Germline CDR1 and CDR2: MNHEY and SMNVEV (reference sequence). CDR3 nucleotides: TGTGCCAGCAGTTTGGGGGACAGGGTTGGCTATGGCTACACCTTC. Translating it yields CASSLGDRVGYGYTF.

This chain joins TRBV30 and TRBJ1-5; tentative D call: TRBD1 (5 bases). The germline V gene encodes CDR1 GTSNPN and CDR2 SVGIG (reference sequence). Trimming stripped 0 bases from V and 4 bases from J, with 13 bases between. This CDR3 contains 15 residues. CDR3 DNA: TGTGCCTGGAGTGTTCAGGGTTTTGGAAATCAGCCCCAGCATTTT. Its translation: CAWSVQGFGNQPQHF.

This chain uses TRBV7-2 with TRBJ2-7; D may correspond to TRBD1 or TRBD2 (5 bases each). CDR1 and CDR2 (germline): SGHTA, FQGNSA. The V gene lost 6 bases and the J gene lost 2 bases, with 14 bases spanning the gap. The CDR3 consists of 14 residues. In nucleotides, the CDR3 is TGTGCCAGCAGTTCAAGGGACGGCGCCTACGAGCAGTACTTC. Protein: CASSSRDGAYEQYF.